Each of the 20 T cell receptor beta chains below was sequenced from the same sample in a study of T cell repertoires in cytomegalovirus infection (dated by TCRdb to the late 2010s). Antigens of these TCRs are unknown. Instrument used: Illumina HiSeq 1500. TCRdb ran its own pipeline on the public reads, namely fastp trimming at Q25 and MiXCR clone calling, and kept in-frame beta chains. A single entry per CDR3 protein holds the most common genes and DNA from its merged rows. In all, the sample holds some 900,000 distinct CDR3 sequences, and over 25% of those were seen once. The top ten hold roughly an eighth of the sample. In the paper's terms, the treatment or condition label means: in vitro stimulation with specific CMV peptide epitopes to enrich CMV-specific T cells. The material sequenced was cultured CD8+ T cells from PBMCs, taken from culture after CMV antigen stimulation. The receptors were sampled from a human donor in good health (CMV status not recorded). Some clones in this sample may be carry-over from other donors' samples.

This rearrangement joins TRBV28 to TRBJ2-5, with D possibly TRBD1 on 6 matching bases. This CDR3 spans 15 amino acids. Germline CDR1 is MDHEN and CDR2 is SYDVKM. Trimming removed 1 base at V and 4 bases at J, with 13 bases between. The CDR3 DNA reads as TGTGCCAGCAGTTTATACCCCAGGGGTCGAGAGACCCAGTACTTC. Amino acid sequence: CASSLYPRGRETQYF.

This clonotype has at least ten counts. The CDR3 nucleotides are TGTGCCAGCAGCTGGACACCAAGCTCCTACGAGCAGTACGTC. The encoded protein is CASSWTPSSYEQYV. V and J are TRBV7-2 and TRBJ2-7; possibly TRBD1 for D (5 bases). V lost 4 bases and J lost 0, with 10 bases in between. CDR3 length: 14 amino acids. CDR1 is SGHTA, CDR2 FQGNSA, per germline.

This clonotype was counted ten times or more. The chain combines TRBV7-6 with TRBJ2-2; D uncertain. V lost 2 bases to trimming and J lost 1 base, with 8 bases between them. This CDR3 spans 15 amino acids. In germline, CDR1 is SGHVS, CDR2 FNYEAQ. CDR3 sequence: CASSLRLGNTGELFF. The CDR3 DNA reads TGTGCCAGCAGCTTAAGGCTAGGGAACACCGGGGAGCTGTTTTTT.

This clonotype has a count of ten or more. The chain carries TRBV28 and TRBJ1-6; 9 nucleotides line up with TRBD1. Germline V gene data show CDR1 as MDHEN and CDR2 as SYDVKM. The CDR3 length is 18 residues. J lost 0 bases, V lost 3 bases, and 6 bases had no gene match. CDR3 DNA: TGTGCCAGCAGTTTGGTCGGGACAGGGAGCTCCTATAATTCACCCCTCCACTTT. Its protein is CASSLVGTGSSYNSPLHF. The entire variable domain, with the rest obtained from reference TRBV28 and TRBJ1-6, is as follows: DVKVTQSSRYLVKRTGEKVFLECVQDMDHENMFWYRQDPGLGLRLIYFSYDVKMKEKGDIPEGYSVSREKKERFSLILESASTNQTSMYLCASSLVGTGSSYNSPLHFGNGTRLTVT.

This clonotype showed up many times. The V call is TRBV7-3, the J call TRBJ2-1, with 11 bases that match TRBD2. The CDR3 runs 15 residues. The germline V gene has CDR1 SGHTA and CDR2 FQGTGA. Trimming took 5 bases from V and 12 from J; bases not matched to a gene: 12. The CDR3 reads CASSPRLAGSEGQFF. The CDR3 DNA sequence: TGTGCCAGCAGCCCCCGACTAGCGGGGTCTGAGGGGCAGTTCTTC. Full variable domain (outside the CDR3, taken from reference TRBV7-3 and TRBJ2-1): GAGVSQTPSNKVTEKGKYVELRCDPISGHTALYWYRQSLGQGPEFLIYFQGTGAADDSGLPNDRFFAVRPEGSVSTLKIQRTERGDSAVYLCASSPRLAGSEGQFFGPGTRLTVL.

The chain combines TRBV7-6 with TRBJ2-2; TRBD1 agrees at 8 bases. V lost 4 bases to trimming and J lost 4 bases; unmatched junction nucleotides: 8. CDR3 length: 16 residues. Germline V lookup: CDR1 SGHVS, CDR2 FNYEAQ. CDR3 amino acids: CASSSGQGVGTGELFF. For the CDR3, the DNA is TGTGCCAGCAGCTCAGGACAGGGCGTTGGCACCGGGGAGCTGTTTTTT.

This clonotype was counted ten times or more. The rearrangement joins TRBV12-3 or TRBV12-4 to TRBJ2-5; either TRBD1 or TRBD2 may supply D (5 bases each). The CDR3 contains 12 residues. V was shortened by 10 bases and J by 1 base, with 10 bases between the two germline ends. CDR3 sequence (DNA): TGTGCCACAGGGACGGTCCAAGAGACCCAGTACTTC. Its translation is CATGTVQETQYF.

The chain is built from TRBV14 and TRBJ2-1, with a tentative D call TRBD2 (5 bases). The germline V gene has CDR1 SGHDN and CDR2 FVKESK. The CDR3 consists of 14 residues. V gave up 0 bases and J gave up 2 bases, with 5 bases separating them. The CDR3, as DNA: TGTGCCAGCAGCCAAGAGGAGGCCTACAATGAGCAGTTCTTC. Encoded protein: CASSQEEAYNEQFF.

The rearrangement joins TRBV6-2 or TRBV6-3 to TRBJ2-1; TRBD1 might be the D (6 bases). This CDR3 is 20 amino acids long. V was cut by 2 bases and J by 8 bases, with 31 bases left in between. In germline, CDR1 is MNHEY, CDR2 SVGEGT. For the CDR3, the DNA is TGTGCCAGCAGTTACATAGGGACAACTAAAGTGGTTCCTGCCCCCGATGAGCAGTTCTTC. This sequence encodes CASSYIGTTKVVPAPDEQFF.

The chain combines TRBV4-1 with TRBJ1-1; D is possibly TRBD1 (6 bases). The CDR3 consists of 15 residues. Germline-derived CDR1 and CDR2 are MGHRA and YSYEKL. V was trimmed by 5 bases and J by 2 bases, leaving 15 bases between them. In DNA, the CDR3 is TGCGCCAGCAGCTACCCAGGGGAGGGAAACACTGAAGCTTTCTTT. Encoded protein: CASSYPGEGNTEAFF.

V and J are TRBV7-6 and TRBJ2-7, with 10 bases fitting TRBD2. V trimming: 4 bases; J trimming: 0 bases; junction bases outside the gene matches: 6. CDR3 length: 16 residues. The germline V gene encodes CDR1 SGHVS and CDR2 FNYEAQ. CDR3: CASSSPLAGDSYEQYF. CDR3 bases: TGTGCCAGCAGCTCGCCCCTAGCGGGGGACTCCTACGAGCAGTACTTC.

The chain employs TRBV27 and TRBJ2-3; TRBD1 aligns across 7 bases. J was trimmed by 1 base and V by 3 bases; bases with no gene match: 4. The CDR3 consists of 15 residues. Germline CDR1 is MNHEY and CDR2 is SMNVEV (reference sequence). The CDR3 is CASSFRGQGTDTQYF. The CDR3 DNA sequence: TGTGCCAGCAGTTTTAGGGGGCAAGGCACAGATACGCAGTATTTT.

The chain couples TRBV7-2 to TRBJ2-3; D tentatively fits TRBD1 or TRBD2 (5 bases each). Germline lookup yields CDR1 SGHTA and CDR2 FQGNSA. This CDR3 comprises 16 residues. With 1 base removed from V and 1 base from J, the gap between germline ends came to 12 bases. This chain's CDR3 is CASSLVSGTGTDTQYF. CDR3 nucleotides: TGTGCCAGCAGCTTAGTTTCAGGGACCGGCACAGATACGCAGTATTTT. The whole variable domain, remainder taken from reference TRBV7-2 and TRBJ2-3, is GAGVSQSPSNKVTEKGKDVELRCDPISGHTALYWYRQSLGQGLEFLIYFQGNSAPDKSGLPSDRFSAERTGGSVSTLTIQRTQQEDSAVYLCASSLVSGTGTDTQYFGPGTRLTVL.

The sample holds a few counts of this clonotype. The chain is built from TRBV6-1 and TRBJ2-2; tentatively, D is TRBD2 (6 bases). The CDR3 is 13 residues long. The V end was cut by 8 bases, the J end by 6 bases, with 13 bases between. Germline V gene sequence: CDR1 MNHNS, CDR2 SASEGT. The CDR3 DNA reads TGTGCCAGCCTTTCTGGAGGGGCCGGGGAGCTGTTTTTT. It yields the protein CASLSGGAGELFF.

V usage is TRBV10-3 and J usage is TRBJ1-2; D gene uncertain. Germline V gene sequence: CDR1 ENHRY, CDR2 SYGVKD. V dropped 8 bases and J dropped 3 bases, with 13 bases sitting between them. The CDR3 runs to 13 residues. The CDR3: CAIGSGEYYGYTF. CDR3 nucleotides: TGTGCCATCGGCTCCGGGGAGTACTATGGCTACACCTTC.

The chain combines TRBV9 with TRBJ2-3, with unresolved D. Germline CDR1 SGDLS, CDR2 YYNGEE. Trimming left V 4 bases short and J 1 base short, with 10 bases between. The CDR3 consists of 14 residues. The chain's CDR3 is CASSSFDRTDTQYF. The CDR3 region has the DNA TGTGCCAGCAGCTCATTCGACCGCACAGATACGCAGTATTTT. The entire variable domain, with the rest obtained from reference TRBV9 and TRBJ2-3, is as follows: DSGVTQTPKHLITATGQRVTLRCSPRSGDLSVYWYQQSLDQGLQFLIQYYNGEERAKGNILERFSAQQFPDLHSELNLSSLELGDSALYFCASSSFDRTDTQYFGPGTRLTVL.

Concerning this clonotype itself: A read error may account for a junction end that differs from germline. V usage is TRBV6-5 and J usage is TRBJ2-1; D uncertain. CDR3 length equals 12 residues. Germline CDR1 and CDR2: MNHEY and SVGAGI. The CDR3 DNA is TGTGCCAGCAGCCCTGGATACAGTGAGCAGTTCTTC. This encodes CASSPGYSEQFF.

This clonotype was detected only a few times. The V gene is TRBV5-1, the J gene TRBJ2-1, with D possibly matching TRBD1 (6 bases). The CDR3 spans 16 residues. From germline, CDR1 is SGHRS and CDR2 YFSETQ. V was clipped by 5 bases and J by 0 bases, with 15 bases between them. CDR3: CASSSRRGSSYNEQFF. In DNA, the CDR3 is TGCGCCAGCAGTAGCAGAAGGGGGAGCTCCTACAATGAGCAGTTCTTC.

At least ten counts were recorded for this clonotype. This chain connects TRBV7-6 to TRBJ2-2, with 11 bases aligning to TRBD1. V lost 5 bases to trimming and J lost 5 bases; unmatched junction nucleotides: 4. The CDR3 totals 15 residues. Looked up from germline, CDR1 is SGHVS and CDR2 is FNYEAQ. This CDR3 is CASSGTGGRTGELFF. The CDR3 DNA reads TGTGCCAGCAGCGGGACAGGGGGTCGGACCGGGGAGCTGTTTTTT.

V usage is TRBV4-1 and J usage is TRBJ2-1, with D maybe TRBD1 (6 bases). The CDR3 contains 19 residues. Trimming cost V 6 bases and J 6 bases, with 30 bases left between them. Per the germline V gene, CDR1 is MGHRA and CDR2 is YSYEKL. CDR3 in amino acids: CASSPVPGASKGWGNEQFF. The CDR3 nucleotides read TGCGCCAGCAGTCCAGTCCCAGGGGCCAGTAAAGGCTGGGGCAATGAGCAGTTCTTC.